This T cell receptor beta chain originates from a study of OX40 agonist ivuxolimab in advanced cancers. Method: immunoSEQ multiplex PCR; TCRdb's copy keeps in-frame clones and lacks some. The data contain tens of thousands of clones, approximately 94% of them singletons. CDR1 and CDR2 (germline): SGDLS, YYNGEE. This CDR3 spans 16 amino acids. V trimming: 0 bases; J trimming: 0 bases; junction bases outside the gene matches: 2. This material consisted of CD4+ or CD8+ T cells sorted from blood, taken in a trial of the OX40 agonist ivuxolimab. The rearrangement joins TRBV9 to TRBJ2-1; 8 bases map to TRBD1. This sequence was found in an adult with an advanced solid tumor such as melanoma, head and neck, liver or kidney cancer. Here the CDR3 DNA reads TGTGCCAGCAGCGTAGGACAGGGGACCTCCTACAATGAGCAGTTCTTC. As protein: CASSVGQGTSYNEQFF.